Included here is one T cell receptor (beta chain) sequence, with context. Its cognate antigen is unknown. This entry is derived from a study of cytomegalovirus exposure and HLA in healthy donors. Study-wide findings and caveats: In an earlier analysis, most TCR beta V segments were productive about 90% or about 30% of the time.

With 60 Vbeta and 13 Jbeta primers, the PCR was carried out. Sequencing was performed with immunoSEQ multiplex PCR; in TCRdb, only in-frame clones are kept and a portion is missing. The data hold roughly 130,000 clones, with around 80% observed a single time. This clonotype was obtained from a woman aged 18-29 years in good health and CMV-seropositive. Sequencing was performed on PBMCs.

Here the CDR3 reads CAISEGGETQYF. CDR3 coding DNA: TGTGCCATCAGTGAGGGCGGAGAGACCCAGTACTTC. This chain joins TRBV10-3 and TRBJ2-5, with no clear D. Germline CDR1 ENHRY, CDR2 SYGVKD. V lost 2 bases and J lost 4, with 5 bases in between. This CDR3 has 12 amino acids.